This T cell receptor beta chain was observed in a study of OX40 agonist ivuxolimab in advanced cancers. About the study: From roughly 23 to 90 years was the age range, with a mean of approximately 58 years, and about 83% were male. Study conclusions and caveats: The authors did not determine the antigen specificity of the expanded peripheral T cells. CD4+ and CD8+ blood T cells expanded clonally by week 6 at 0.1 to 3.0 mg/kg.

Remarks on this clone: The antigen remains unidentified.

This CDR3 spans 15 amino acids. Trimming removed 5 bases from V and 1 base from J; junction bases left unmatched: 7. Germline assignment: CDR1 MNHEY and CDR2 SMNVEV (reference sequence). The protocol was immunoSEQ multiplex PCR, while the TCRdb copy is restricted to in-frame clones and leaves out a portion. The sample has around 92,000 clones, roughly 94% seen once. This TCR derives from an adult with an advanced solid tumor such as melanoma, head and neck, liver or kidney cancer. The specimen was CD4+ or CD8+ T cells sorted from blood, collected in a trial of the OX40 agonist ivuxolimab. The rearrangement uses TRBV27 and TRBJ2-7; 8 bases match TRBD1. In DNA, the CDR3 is TGTGCCAGCAGTCCGCGGGACAGGTTTTCCTACGAGCAGTACTTC. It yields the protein CASSPRDRFSYEQYF.